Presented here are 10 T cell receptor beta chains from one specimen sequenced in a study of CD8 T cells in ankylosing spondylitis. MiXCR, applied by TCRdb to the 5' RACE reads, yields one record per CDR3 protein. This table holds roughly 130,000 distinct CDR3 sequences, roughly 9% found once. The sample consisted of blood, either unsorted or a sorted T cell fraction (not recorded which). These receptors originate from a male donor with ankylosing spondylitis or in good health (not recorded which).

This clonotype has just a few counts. The CDR3 DNA follows: TGTGCCAGCTCACCACTAATTCCCGGACAGATGAACACTGAAGCTTTCTTT. Translated, it gives CASSPLIPGQMNTEAFF. The V and J genes are TRBV18 and TRBJ1-1; D may be TRBD1 (6 bases). The V and J ends lost 1 base and 0 bases respectively, with 15 bases between them. Germline V lookup: CDR1 KGHSH, CDR2 LQKENI. The CDR3 length is 17 residues.

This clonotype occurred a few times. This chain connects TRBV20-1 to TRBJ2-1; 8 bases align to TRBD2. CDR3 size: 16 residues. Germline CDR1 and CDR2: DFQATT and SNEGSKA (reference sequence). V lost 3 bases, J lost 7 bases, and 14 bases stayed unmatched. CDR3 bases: TGCAGTGCTAGCCCCCCGGGAGGGAGGGCCGGGAATGAGCAGTTCTTC. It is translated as CSASPPGGRAGNEQFF.

The CDR3 DNA sequence: TGCAGTGCTGACAGGGGGCGCCGGGCTTTCTTT. It is translated as CSADRGRRAFF. This chain joins TRBV20-1 and TRBJ1-1, with 10 nucleotides matching TRBD1. There are 11 residues in the CDR3. V lost 5 bases to trimming and J lost 11 bases; unmatched junction nucleotides: 5. CDR1 DFQATT and CDR2 SNEGSKA come from the germline V gene (reference sequence).

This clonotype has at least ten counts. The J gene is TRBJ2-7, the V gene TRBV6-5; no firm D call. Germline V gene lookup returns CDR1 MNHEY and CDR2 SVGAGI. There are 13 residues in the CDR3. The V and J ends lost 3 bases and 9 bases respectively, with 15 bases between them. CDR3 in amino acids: CASSYKGPMGQYF. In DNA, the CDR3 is TGTGCCAGCAGTTATAAAGGACCCATGGGGCAGTACTTC.

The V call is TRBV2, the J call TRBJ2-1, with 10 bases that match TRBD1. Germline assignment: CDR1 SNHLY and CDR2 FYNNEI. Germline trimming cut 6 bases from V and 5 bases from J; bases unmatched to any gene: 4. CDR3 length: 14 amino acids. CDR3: CASSDRGLNNEQFF. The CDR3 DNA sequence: TGTGCCAGCAGCGACAGGGGGCTAAACAATGAGCAGTTCTTC.

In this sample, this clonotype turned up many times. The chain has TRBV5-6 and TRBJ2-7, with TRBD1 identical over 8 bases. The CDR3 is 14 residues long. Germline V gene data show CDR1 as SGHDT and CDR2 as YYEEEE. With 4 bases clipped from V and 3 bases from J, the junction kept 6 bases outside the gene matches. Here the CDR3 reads CASSTTGGYYEQYF. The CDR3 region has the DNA TGTGCCAGCAGCACAACAGGGGGTTACTACGAGCAGTACTTC. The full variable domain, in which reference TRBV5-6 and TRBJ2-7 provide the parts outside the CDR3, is DAGVTQSPTHLIKTRGQQVTLRCSPKSGHDTVSWYQQALGQGPQFIFQYYEEEERQRGNFPDRFSGHQFPNYSSELNVNALLLGDSALYLCASSTTGGYYEQYFGPGTRLTVT.

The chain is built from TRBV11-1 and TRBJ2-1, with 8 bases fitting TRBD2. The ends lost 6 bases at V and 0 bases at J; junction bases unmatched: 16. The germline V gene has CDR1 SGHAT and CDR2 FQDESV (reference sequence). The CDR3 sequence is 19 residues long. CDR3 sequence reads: CASRFLAGPLINSYNEQFF. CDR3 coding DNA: TGTGCCAGCAGATTCTTAGCGGGACCCTTAATTAACTCCTACAATGAGCAGTTCTTC.

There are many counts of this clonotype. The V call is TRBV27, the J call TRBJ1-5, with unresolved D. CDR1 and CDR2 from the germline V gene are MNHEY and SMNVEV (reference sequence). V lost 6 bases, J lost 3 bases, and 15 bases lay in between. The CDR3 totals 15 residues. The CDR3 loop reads CASSRTTPSNQPQHF. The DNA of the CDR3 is TGTGCCAGCAGCCGTACTACTCCCTCCAATCAGCCCCAGCATTTT.

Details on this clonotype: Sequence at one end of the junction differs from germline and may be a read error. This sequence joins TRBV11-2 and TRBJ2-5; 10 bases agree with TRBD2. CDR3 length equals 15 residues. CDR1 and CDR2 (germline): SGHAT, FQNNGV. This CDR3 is CGSSSLAGGWETQYF. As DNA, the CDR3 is TGTGGCAGCAGCTCTTTAGCGGGAGGATGGGAGACCCAGTACTTC.

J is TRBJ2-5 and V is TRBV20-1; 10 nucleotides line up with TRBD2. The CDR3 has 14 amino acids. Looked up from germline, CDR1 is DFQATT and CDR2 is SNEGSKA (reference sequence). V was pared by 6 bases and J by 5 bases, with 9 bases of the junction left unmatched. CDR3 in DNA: TGCAGTGCACGGACTAGCGGTCGGAGGGAGACCCAGTACTTC. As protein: CSARTSGRRETQYF.